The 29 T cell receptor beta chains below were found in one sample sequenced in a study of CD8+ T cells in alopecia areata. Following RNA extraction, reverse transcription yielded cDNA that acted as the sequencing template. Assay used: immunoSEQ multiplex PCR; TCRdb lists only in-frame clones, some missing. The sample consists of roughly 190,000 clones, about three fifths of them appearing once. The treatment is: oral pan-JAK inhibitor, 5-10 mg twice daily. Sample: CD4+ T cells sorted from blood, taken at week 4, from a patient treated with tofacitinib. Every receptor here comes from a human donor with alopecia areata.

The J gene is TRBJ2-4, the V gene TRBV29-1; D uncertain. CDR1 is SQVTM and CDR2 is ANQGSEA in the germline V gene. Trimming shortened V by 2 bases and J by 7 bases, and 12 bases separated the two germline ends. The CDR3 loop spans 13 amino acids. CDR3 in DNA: TGCAGCGTTGAACTCAGCGACCTTAACATTCAGTACTTC. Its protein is CSVELSDLNIQYF.

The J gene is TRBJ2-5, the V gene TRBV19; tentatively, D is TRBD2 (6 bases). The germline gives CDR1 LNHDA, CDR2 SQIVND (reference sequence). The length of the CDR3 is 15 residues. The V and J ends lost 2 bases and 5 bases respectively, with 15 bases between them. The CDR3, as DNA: TGTGCCAGTAGTATATCTTCGGGGGTTCCGGAGACCCAGTACTTC. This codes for CASSISSGVPETQYF.

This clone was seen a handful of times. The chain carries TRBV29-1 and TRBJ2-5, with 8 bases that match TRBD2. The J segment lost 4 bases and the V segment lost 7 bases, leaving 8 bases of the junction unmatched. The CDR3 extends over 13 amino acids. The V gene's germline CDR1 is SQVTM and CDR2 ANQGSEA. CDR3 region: CSGSGLERETQYF. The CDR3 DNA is TGCAGCGGATCGGGACTAGAACGAGAGACCCAGTACTTC. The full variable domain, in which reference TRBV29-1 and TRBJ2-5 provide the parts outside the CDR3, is SAVISQKPSRDICQRGTSLTIQCQVDSQVTMMFWYRQQPGQSLTLIATANQGSEATYESGFVIDKFPISRPNLTFSTLTVSNMSPEDSSIYLCSGSGLERETQYFGPGTRLLVL.

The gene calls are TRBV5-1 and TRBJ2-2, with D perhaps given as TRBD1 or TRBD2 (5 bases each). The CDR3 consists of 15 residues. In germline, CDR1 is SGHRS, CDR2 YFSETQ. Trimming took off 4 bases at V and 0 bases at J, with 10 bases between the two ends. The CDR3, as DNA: TGCGCCAGCAGCCCCAGGGACGCGAACACCGGGGAGCTGTTTTTT. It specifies CASSPRDANTGELFF.

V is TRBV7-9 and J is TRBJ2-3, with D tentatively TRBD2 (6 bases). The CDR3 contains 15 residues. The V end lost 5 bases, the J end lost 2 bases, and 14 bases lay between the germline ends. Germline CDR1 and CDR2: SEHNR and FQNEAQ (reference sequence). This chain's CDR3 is CASSTGTSLTDTQYF. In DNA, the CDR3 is TGTGCCAGCAGCACCGGGACTTCCCTCACAGATACGCAGTATTTT.

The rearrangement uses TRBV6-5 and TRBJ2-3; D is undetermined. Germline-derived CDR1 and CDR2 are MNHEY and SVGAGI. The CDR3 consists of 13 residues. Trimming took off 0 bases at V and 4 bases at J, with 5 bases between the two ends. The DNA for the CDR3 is TGTGCCAGCAGTTACTCAGAGGCAGATACGCAGTATTTT. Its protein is CASSYSEADTQYF.

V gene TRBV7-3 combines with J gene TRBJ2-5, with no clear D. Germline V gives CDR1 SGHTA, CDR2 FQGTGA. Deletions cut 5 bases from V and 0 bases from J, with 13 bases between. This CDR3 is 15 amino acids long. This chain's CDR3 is CASSPRTEYQETQYF. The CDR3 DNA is TGTGCCAGCAGCCCCCGGACGGAGTACCAAGAGACCCAGTACTTC.

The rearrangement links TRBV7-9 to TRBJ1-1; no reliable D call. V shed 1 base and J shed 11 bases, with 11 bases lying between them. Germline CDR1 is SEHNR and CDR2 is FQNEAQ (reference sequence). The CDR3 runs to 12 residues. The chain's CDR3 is CASSLDSTWAFF. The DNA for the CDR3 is TGTGCCAGCAGCTTAGACAGCACTTGGGCTTTCTTT.

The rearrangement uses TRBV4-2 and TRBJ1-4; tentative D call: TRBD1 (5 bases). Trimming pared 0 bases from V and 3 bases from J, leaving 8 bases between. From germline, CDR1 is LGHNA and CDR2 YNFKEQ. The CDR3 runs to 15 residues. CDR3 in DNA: TGTGCCAGCAGCCAAGATGGGGGATCTAATGAAAAACTGTTTTTT. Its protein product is CASSQDGGSNEKLFF.

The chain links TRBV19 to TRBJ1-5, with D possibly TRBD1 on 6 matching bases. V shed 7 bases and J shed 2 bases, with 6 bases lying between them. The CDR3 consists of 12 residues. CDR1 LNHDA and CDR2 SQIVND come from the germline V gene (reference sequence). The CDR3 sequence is CASTGGNQPQHF. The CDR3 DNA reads TGTGCCAGTACAGGGGGCAATCAGCCCCAGCATTTT.

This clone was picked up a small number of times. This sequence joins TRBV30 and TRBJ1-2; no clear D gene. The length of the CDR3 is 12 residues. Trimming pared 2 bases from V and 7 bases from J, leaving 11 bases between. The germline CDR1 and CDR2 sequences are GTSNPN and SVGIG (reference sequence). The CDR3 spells CAWSTVSSGYTF. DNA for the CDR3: TGTGCCTGGAGTACGGTTTCGTCTGGCTACACCTTC.

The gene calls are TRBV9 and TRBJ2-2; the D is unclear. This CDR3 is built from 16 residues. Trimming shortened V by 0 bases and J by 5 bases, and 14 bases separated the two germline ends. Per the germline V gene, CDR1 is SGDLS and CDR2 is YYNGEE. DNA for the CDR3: TGTGCCAGCAGCGTAGCCCTTCCCGAAAGGACCGGGGAGCTGTTTTTT. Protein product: CASSVALPERTGELFF.

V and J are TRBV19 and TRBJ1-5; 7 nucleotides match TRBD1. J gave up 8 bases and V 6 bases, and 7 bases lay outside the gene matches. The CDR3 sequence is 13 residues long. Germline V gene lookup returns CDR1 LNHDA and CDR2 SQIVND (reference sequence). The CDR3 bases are TGTGCCAGTAGCCTACAGGGGAATAAGCCCCAGCATTTT. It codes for CASSLQGNKPQHF.

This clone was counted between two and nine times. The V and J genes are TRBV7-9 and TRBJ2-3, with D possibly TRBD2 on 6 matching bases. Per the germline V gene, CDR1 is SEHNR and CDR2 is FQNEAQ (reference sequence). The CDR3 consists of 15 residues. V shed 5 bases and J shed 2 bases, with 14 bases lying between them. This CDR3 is CASSPGDLLTDTQYF. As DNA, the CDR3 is TGTGCCAGCAGCCCGGGGGATTTGCTCACAGATACGCAGTATTTT.

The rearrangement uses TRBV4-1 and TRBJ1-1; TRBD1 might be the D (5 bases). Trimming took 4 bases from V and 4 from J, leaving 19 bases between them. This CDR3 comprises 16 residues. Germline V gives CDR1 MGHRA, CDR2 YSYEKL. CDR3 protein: CASSREGRPAGTEAFF. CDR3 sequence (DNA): TGCGCCAGCAGCCGCGAGGGACGACCCGCTGGCACTGAAGCTTTCTTT.

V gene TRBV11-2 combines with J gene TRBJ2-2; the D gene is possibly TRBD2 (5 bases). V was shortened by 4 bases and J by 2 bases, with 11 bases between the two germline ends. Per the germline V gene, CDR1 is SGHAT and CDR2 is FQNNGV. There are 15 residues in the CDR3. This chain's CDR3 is CASSSSPINTGELFF. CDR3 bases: TGTGCCAGCAGCTCTAGCCCCATAAACACCGGGGAGCTGTTTTTT.

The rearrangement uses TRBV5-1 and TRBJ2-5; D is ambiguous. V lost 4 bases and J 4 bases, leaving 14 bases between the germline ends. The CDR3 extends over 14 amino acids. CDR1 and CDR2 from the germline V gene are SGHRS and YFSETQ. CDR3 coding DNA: TGCGCCAGCAGCACGAAGGCCGGGCGAGAGACCCAGTACTTC. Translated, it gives CASSTKAGRETQYF.

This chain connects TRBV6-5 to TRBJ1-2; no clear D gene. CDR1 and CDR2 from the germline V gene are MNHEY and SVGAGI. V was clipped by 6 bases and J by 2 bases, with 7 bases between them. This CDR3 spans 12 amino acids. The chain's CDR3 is CASRTENYGYTF. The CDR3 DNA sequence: TGTGCCAGCAGAACAGAAAACTATGGCTACACCTTC.

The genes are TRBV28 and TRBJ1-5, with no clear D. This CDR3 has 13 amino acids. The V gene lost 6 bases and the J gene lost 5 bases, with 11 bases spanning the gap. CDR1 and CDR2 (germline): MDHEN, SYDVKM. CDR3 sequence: CASRGQVDQPQHF. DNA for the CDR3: TGTGCCAGCAGAGGGCAGGTGGATCAGCCCCAGCATTTT.

CDR3 DNA sequence: TGCAGCGTTTCCGGGGCCATGAACACCGGGGAGCTGTTTTTT. Translation: CSVSGAMNTGELFF. The J gene is TRBJ2-2, the V gene TRBV29-1; D assignment may be TRBD1 or TRBD2 (5 bases each). Trimming cost V 5 bases and J 1 base, with 11 bases left between them. The germline V gene encodes CDR1 SQVTM and CDR2 ANQGSEA. The CDR3 has 14 residues.

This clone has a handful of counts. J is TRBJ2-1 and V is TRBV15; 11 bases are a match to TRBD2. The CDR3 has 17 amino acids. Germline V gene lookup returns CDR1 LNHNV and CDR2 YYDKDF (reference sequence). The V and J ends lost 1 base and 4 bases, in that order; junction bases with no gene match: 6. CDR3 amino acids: CATSRGGGTSGYNEQFF. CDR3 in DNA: TGTGCCACCAGCAGAGGTGGTGGGACTAGCGGTTACAATGAGCAGTTCTTC. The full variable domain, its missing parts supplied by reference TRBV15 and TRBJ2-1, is DAMVIQNPRYQVTQFGKPVTLSCSQTLNHNVMYWYQQKSSQAPKLLFHYYDKDFNNEADTPDNFQSRRPNTSFCFLDIRSPGLGDTAMYLCATSRGGGTSGYNEQFFGPGTRLTVL.

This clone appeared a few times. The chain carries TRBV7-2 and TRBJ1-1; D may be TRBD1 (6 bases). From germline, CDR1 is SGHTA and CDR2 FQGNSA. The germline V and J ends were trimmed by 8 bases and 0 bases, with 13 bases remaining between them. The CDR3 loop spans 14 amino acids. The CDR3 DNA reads TGTGCCAGCCTACTAGGACAGCTGAACACTGAAGCTTTCTTT. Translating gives CASLLGQLNTEAFF.

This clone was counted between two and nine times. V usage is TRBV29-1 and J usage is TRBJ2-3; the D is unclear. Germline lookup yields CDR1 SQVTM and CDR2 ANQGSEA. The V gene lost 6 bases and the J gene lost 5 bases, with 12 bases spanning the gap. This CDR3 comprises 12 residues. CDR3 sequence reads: CSVATGGDTQYF. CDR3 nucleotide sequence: TGCAGCGTAGCAACTGGTGGAGATACGCAGTATTTT.

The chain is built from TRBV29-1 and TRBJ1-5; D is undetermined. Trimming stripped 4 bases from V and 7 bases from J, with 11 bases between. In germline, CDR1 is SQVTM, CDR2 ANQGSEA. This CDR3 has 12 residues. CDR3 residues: CSVVLPGQPQHF. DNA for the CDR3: TGCAGCGTTGTGCTGCCTGGGCAGCCCCAGCATTTT.

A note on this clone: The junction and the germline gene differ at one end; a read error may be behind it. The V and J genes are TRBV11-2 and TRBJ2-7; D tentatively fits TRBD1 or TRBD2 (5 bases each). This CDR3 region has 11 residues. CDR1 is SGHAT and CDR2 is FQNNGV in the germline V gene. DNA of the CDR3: TGCTCGGGGCCCCGAGACCACGAGCAGTACTTC. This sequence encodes CSGPRDHEQYF. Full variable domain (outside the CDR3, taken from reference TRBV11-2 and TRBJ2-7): EAGVAQSPRYKIIEKRQSVAFWCNPISGHATLYWYQQILGQGPKLLIQFQNNGVVDDSQLPKDRFSAERLKGVDSTLKIQPAKLEDSAVYLCSGPRDHEQYFGPGTRLTVT.

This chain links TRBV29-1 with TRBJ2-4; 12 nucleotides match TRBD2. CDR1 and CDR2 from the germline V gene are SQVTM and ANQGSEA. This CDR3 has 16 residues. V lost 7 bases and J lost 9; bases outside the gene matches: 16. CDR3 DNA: TGCAGCGCCTTACTAGCGGGAGGTAGGGGCTTCGGCATTCAGTACTTC. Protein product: CSALLAGGRGFGIQYF. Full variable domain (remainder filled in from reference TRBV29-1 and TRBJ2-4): SAVISQKPSRDICQRGTSLTIQCQVDSQVTMMFWYRQQPGQSLTLIATANQGSEATYESGFVIDKFPISRPNLTFSTLTVSNMSPEDSSIYLCSALLAGGRGFGIQYFGAGTRLSVL.

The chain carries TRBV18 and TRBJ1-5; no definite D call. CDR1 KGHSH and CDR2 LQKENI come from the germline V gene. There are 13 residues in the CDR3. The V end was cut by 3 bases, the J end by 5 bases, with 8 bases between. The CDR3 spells CASSPDGDQPQHF. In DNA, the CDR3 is TGTGCCAGCTCACCGGACGGGGATCAGCCCCAGCATTTT.

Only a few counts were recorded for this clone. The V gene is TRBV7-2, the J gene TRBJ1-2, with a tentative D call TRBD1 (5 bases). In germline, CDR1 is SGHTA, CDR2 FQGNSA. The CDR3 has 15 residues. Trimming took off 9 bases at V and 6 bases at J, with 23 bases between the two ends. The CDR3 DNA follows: TGTGCCAGTACAATGGGGACGGCTATGAAGGATGGCTACACCTTC. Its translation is CASTMGTAMKDGYTF.

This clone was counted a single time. CDR3 sequence reads: CASSLAQSGYGYTF. The CDR3, as DNA: TGTGCCAGCAGCTTAGCACAGAGCGGCTATGGCTACACCTTC. This chain links TRBV7-2 with TRBJ1-2; no clear D gene. The CDR3 runs to 14 residues. The germline gives CDR1 SGHTA, CDR2 FQGNSA. V was pared by 0 bases and J by 4 bases, with 9 bases between.